These T cell receptor beta chains were read from a single sample in a study of T cell responses to AZD1222 COVID-19 vaccine. Assay used: immunoSEQ multiplex PCR; TCRdb lists only in-frame clones, some missing. Of 95,000 to 100,000 clones listed, approximately 90% are singletons. The starting material was peripheral blood, obtained on day 0 of AZD1222 vaccination. Receptor source: an adult in good health. The CDR3 runs from the conserved cysteine through the conserved F or W. The D gene is left open where the match is weak. Clone sizes are given selectively: once, few, many, or a class where the clone is expanded.

TRBV3-1/TRBV3-2	TRBJ1-1	.	.	CASSQLEGAEAFF	TGTGCCAGCAGCCAGCTTGAGGGGGCTGAAGCTTTCTTT
TRBV5-4	TRBJ2-7	TRBD1	.	CASSLGQGGTFYEQYF	TGTGCCAGCAGCCTAGGACAGGGGGGGACTTTCTACGAGCAGTACTTC
TRBV5-1	TRBJ1-4	TRBD1	.	CASSIWTGLNTEKLFF	TGCGCCAGCAGCATCTGGACAGGACTAAATACGGAAAAACTGTTTTTT
TRBV11-2	TRBJ1-1	TRBD1	.	CASSFRTGMNTEAFF	TGTGCCAGCAGCTTCCGGACAGGCATGAACACTGAAGCTTTCTTT
TRBV5-5	TRBJ1-2	TRBD1	.	CASSLGDRVPYGYTF	TGTGCCAGCAGCTTGGGGGACAGGGTGCCCTATGGCTACACCTTC
TRBV9	TRBJ1-1	.	.	CASSPHDGTPNTEAFF	TGTGCCAGCAGCCCACACGACGGGACACCGAACACTGAAGCTTTCTTT
TRBV18	TRBJ1-3	.	.	CASSPRATGIGNTIYF	TGTGCCAGCTCACCACGGGCAACAGGGATAGGAAACACCATATATTTT
TRBV21-1	TRBJ1-5	.	.	CRRGNQPQHF	TGTCGGCGGGGCAATCAGCCCCAGCATTTT
TRBV3-1/TRBV3-2	TRBJ2-2	TRBD2	once	CASSQDRAGDTGELFF	TGTGCCAGCAGCCAAGATAGAGCGGGGGACACCGGGGAGCTGTTTTTT
TRBV12-5	TRBJ1-5	TRBD1	.	CASGSDRVYSNQPQHF	TGTGCTAGTGGTTCGGACAGGGTCTATAGCAATCAGCCCCAGCATTTT
TRBV13	TRBJ2-1	TRBD2	.	CASSFMSGGRNEQFF	TGTGCCAGCAGCTTTATGAGCGGGGGGCGCAATGAGCAGTTCTTC
TRBV5-1	TRBJ1-1	TRBD1	few	CASSQTGGEDTEAFF	TGCGCCAGCAGCCAGACAGGGGGCGAGGACACTGAAGCTTTCTTT
TRBV5-6	TRBJ1-1	.	.	CASSFSRYTEAFF	TGTGCCAGCAGCTTTTCGAGGTACACTGAAGCTTTCTTT
TRBV28	TRBJ1-5	.	few	CASSRSPNQPQHF	TGTGCCAGCAGTCGCTCCCCCAATCAGCCCCAGCATTTT
TRBV6-1	TRBJ2-1	.	.	CASSEYSSFGRNEQFF	TGTGCCAGCAGTGAATATTCGAGCTTCGGGCGCAATGAGCAGTTCTTC
TRBV27	TRBJ1-2	.	.	CASSLMAGDGYTF	TGTGCCAGCAGTTTAATGGCAGGGGATGGCTACACCTTC
TRBV18	TRBJ2-2	.	.	CASSSTTGELFF	TGTGCCAGCTCATCGACGACCGGGGAGCTGTTTTTT
TRBV24-1	TRBJ2-3	TRBD2	.	CATSDLAGDTDTQYF	TGTGCCACCAGTGATCTAGCGGGGGACACAGATACGCAGTATTTT
TRBV7-9	TRBJ1-4	.	.	CASSLRMGGGEKLFF	TGTGCCAGCAGCTTACGGATGGGGGGTGGGGAAAAACTGTTTTTT
TRBV5-1	TRBJ2-3	.	.	CASSWTPGRTDTQYF	TGCGCCAGCAGCTGGACCCCGGGCAGAACAGATACGCAGTATTTT
TRBV5-1	TRBJ2-5	.	.	CASRTPQETQYF	TGCGCCAGCAGGACCCCGCAAGAGACCCAGTACTTC
TRBV7-2	TRBJ2-2	.	.	CASSFPGLGGTGELFF	TGTGCCAGCAGCTTTCCGGGGCTAGGAGGCACCGGGGAGCTGTTTTTT